The clone carrying this TCR beta chain was seen many times. This CDR3 has 13 residues. Germline assignment: CDR1 LGHNA and CDR2 YSLEER. With 0 bases removed from V and 4 bases from J, the gap between germline ends came to 6 bases. Assay used: immunoSEQ multiplex PCR; TCRdb lists only in-frame clones, some missing. Of roughly 510,000 clones listed, 75% to 80% are singletons. This entry is derived from a study of shared clonotypes between healthy human individuals. The sample was PBMCs. The source of this sequence is a woman in her thirties or forties in good health. Some clones in this sample may be carry-over from other donors' samples. This chain links TRBV4-3 with TRBJ1-1; D call uncertain. The CDR3 is CASSQDFSTEAFF. The CDR3 bases are TGCGCCAGCAGCCAAGATTTCAGCACTGAAGCTTTCTTT.